The present T cell receptor beta chain was sequenced within a study of tumor-infiltrating lymphocytes in primary liver carcinoma. Background on the study: Ages ranged from 30 to 69, with HCC or mixed HCC-cholangiocarcinoma.

The CDR3 extends over 14 amino acids. Trimming shortened V by 5 bases and J by 4 bases, and 12 bases separated the two germline ends. The germline gives CDR1 MDHEN, CDR2 SYDVKM. Starting from 500 ng of total RNA, TCR beta cDNA was produced with a primer in the constant region. Three rounds of nested multiplex PCR with slightly modified ARM-PCR produced TCR beta libraries. The opening two PCR rounds, nine to eleven cycles each, paired TRBV1-TRBV30 forward primers with a C-beta reverse primer. Each CDR3 protein is one row after TCRdb ran MiXCR on the multiplex PCR reads. This table has some 87,000 distinct CDR3 sequences, less than 75% appearing once. It was from 20-30 mg of unsorted bulk tissue that RNA and DNA were co-extracted.

Specimen: tumor-adjacent normal liver tissue. The clonotype originates from a middle-aged man with primary liver carcinoma and hepatitis B virus infection. The chain recombines TRBV28 with TRBJ2-1; D might be TRBD2 (5 bases). CDR3 residues: CASSQEDAYNEQFF. The DNA for the CDR3 is TGTGCCAGCAGTCAGGAGGACGCTTACAATGAGCAGTTCTTC.